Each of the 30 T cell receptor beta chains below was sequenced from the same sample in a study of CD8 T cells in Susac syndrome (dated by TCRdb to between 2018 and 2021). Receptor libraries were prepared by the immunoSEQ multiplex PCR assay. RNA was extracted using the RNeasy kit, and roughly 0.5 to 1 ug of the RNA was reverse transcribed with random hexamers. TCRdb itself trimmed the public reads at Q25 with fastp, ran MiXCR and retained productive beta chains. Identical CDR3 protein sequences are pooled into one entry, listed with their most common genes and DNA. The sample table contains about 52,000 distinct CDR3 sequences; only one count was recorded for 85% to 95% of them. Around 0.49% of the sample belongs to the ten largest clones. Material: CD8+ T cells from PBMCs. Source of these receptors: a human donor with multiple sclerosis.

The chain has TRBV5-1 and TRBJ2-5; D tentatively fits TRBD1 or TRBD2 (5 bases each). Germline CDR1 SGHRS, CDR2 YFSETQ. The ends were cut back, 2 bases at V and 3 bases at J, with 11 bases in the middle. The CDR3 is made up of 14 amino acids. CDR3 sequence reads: CASSFEGPEETQYF. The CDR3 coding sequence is TGCGCCAGCAGCTTTGAGGGGCCAGAAGAGACCCAGTACTTC.

The CDR3 nucleotides are TGTGCCAGCAGCTTGGCCAGCTCCTACGAGCAGTACTTC. It yields the protein CASSLASSYEQYF. The chain uses TRBV5-6 and TRBJ2-7; no reliable D call. V dropped 0 bases and J dropped 0 bases, with 4 bases sitting between them. The CDR3 runs to 13 residues. The V gene's germline CDR1 is SGHDT and CDR2 YYEEEE.

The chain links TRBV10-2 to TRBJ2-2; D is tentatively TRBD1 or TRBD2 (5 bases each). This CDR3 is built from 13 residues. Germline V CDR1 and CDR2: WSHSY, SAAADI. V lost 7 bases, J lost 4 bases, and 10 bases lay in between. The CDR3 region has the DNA TGCGCCAGCAATAATGGGGGCACCGGGGAGCTGTTTTTT. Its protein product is CASNNGGTGELFF.

The CDR3 reads CASSQGALPTGELFF. The CDR3 nucleotides read TGTGCCAGCAGCCAGGGGGCCCTACCCACCGGGGAGCTGTTTTTT. The chain combines TRBV9 with TRBJ2-2, with 8 bases identical to TRBD1. This CDR3 contains 15 residues. The junction had 6 bases not matched to a gene; V was cut back by 4 bases and J by 4 bases. Germline values: CDR1 SGDLS, CDR2 YYNGEE.

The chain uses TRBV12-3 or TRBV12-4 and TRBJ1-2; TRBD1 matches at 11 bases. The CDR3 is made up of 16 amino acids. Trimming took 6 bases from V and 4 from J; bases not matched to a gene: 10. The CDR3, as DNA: TGTGCCAGCAGGGGCGGACAGGGGGCGCGGGGCTATGGCTACACCTTC. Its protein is CASRGGQGARGYGYTF.

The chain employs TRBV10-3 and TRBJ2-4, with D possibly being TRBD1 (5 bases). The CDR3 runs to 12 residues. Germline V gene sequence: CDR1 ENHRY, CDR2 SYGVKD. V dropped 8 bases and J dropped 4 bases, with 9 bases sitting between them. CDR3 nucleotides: TGTGCCATCGGTAGACAGAAAAACATTCAGTACTTC. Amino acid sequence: CAIGRQKNIQYF.

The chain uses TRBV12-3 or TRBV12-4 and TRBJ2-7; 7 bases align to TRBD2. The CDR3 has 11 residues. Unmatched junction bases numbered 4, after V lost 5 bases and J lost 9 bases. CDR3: CASSLSGGQYF. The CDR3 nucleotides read TGTGCCAGCAGTCTTTCGGGAGGGCAGTACTTC.

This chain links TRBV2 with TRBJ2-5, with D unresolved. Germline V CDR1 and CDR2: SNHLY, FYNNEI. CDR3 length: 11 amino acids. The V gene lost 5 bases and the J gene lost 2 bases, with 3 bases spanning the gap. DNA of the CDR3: TGTGCCAGCAGTCCTCAAGAGACCCAGTACTTC. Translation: CASSPQETQYF.

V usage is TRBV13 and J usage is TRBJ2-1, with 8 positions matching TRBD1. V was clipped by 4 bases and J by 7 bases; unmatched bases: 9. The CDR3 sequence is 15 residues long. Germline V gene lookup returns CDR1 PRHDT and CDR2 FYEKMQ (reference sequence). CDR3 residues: CASSSAGQGKNEQFF. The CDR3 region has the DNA TGTGCCAGCAGCTCCGCCGGACAGGGTAAGAATGAGCAGTTCTTC. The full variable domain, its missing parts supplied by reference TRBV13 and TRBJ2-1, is AAGVIQSPRHLIKEKRETATLKCYPIPRHDTVYWYQQGPGQDPQFLISFYEKMQSDKGSIPDRFSAQQFSDYHSELNMSSLELGDSALYFCASSSAGQGKNEQFFGPGTRLTVL.

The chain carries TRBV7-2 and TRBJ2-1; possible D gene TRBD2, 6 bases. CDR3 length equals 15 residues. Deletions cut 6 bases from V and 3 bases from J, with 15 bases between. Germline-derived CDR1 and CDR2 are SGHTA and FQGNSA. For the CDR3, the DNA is TGTGCCAGCAGTTGGACCGGGACTCTCTACAATGAGCAGTTCTTC. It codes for CASSWTGTLYNEQFF.

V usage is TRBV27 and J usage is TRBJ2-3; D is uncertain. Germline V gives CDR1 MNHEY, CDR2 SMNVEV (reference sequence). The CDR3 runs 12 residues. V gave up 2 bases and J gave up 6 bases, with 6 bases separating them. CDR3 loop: CASSLGEDTQYF. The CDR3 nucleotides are TGTGCCAGCAGTTTAGGAGAGGATACGCAGTATTTT.

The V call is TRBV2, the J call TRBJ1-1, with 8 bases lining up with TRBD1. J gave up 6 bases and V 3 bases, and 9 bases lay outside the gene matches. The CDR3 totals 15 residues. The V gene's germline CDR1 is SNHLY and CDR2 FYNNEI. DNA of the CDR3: TGTGCCAGCAGTGAGGATCAGGGGGCGGGCGCTGAAGCTTTCTTT. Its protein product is CASSEDQGAGAEAFF.

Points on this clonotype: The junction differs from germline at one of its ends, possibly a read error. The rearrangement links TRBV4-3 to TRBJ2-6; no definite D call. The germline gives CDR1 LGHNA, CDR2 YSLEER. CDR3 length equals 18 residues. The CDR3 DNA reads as TGCACCAGCAGCCCCAGTACTTGGTACAACTCTGGGGCCAACGTCCTGACTTTC. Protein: CTSSPSTWYNSGANVLTF.

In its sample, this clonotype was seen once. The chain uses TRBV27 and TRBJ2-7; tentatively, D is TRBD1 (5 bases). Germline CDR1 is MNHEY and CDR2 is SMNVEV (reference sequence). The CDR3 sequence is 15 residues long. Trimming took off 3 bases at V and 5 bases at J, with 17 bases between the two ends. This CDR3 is CASSFLLGRAHEQYF. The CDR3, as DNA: TGTGCCAGCAGTTTTCTTCTTGGCAGGGCCCACGAGCAGTACTTC.

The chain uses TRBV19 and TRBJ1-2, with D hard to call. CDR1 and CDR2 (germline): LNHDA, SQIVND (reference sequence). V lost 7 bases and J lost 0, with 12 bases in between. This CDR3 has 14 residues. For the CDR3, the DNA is TGTGCCAGTAAGGAGGAAGGATCTAACTATGGCTACACCTTC. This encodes CASKEEGSNYGYTF. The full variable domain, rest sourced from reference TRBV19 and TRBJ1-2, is DGGITQSPKYLFRKEGQNVTLSCEQNLNHDAMYWYRQDPGQGLRLIYYSQIVNDFQKGDIAEGYSVSREKKESFPLTVTSAQKNPTAFYLCASKEEGSNYGYTFGSGTRLTVV.

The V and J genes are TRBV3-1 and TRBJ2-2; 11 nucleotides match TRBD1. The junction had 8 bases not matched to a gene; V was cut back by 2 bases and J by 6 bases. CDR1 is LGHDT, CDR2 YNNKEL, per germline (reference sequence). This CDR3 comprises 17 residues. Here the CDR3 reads CASSQTGTGGFAGELFF. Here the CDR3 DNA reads TGTGCCAGCAGCCAAACCGGGACAGGGGGTTTCGCCGGGGAGCTGTTTTTT.

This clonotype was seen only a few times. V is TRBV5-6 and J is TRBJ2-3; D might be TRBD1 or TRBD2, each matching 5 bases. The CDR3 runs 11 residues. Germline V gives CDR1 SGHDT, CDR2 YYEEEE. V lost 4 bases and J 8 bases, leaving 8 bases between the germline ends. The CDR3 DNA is TGTGCCAGCAGCCCAGGGACTACGCAGTATTTT. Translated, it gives CASSPGTTQYF.

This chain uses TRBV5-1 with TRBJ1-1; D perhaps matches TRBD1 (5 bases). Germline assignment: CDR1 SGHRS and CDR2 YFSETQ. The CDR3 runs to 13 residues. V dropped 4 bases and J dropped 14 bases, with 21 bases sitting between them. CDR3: CASSLGGTTEGFF. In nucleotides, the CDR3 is TGCGCCAGCAGCCTTGGTGGGACGACCGAAGGGTTCTTT.

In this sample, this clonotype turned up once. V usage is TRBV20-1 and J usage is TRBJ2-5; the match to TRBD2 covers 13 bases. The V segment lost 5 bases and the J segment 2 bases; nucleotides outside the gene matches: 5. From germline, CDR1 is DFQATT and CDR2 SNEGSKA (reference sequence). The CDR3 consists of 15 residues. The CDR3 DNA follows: TGCAGTGCTGGACTAGCGGGGGATATACAAGAGACCCAGTACTTC. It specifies CSAGLAGDIQETQYF.

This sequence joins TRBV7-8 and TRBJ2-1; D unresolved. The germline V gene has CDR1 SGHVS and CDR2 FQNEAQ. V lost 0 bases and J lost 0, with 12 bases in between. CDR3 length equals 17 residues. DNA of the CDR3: TGTGCCAGCAGCTTAGCCCCCCCGGACCTCTCCTACAATGAGCAGTTCTTC. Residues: CASSLAPPDLSYNEQFF.

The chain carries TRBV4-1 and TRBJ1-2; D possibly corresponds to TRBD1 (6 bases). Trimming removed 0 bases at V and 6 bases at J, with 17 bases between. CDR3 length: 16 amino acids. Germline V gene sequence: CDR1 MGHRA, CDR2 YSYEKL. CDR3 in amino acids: CASSQEGEWGADGYTF. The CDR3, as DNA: TGCGCCAGCAGCCAAGAAGGAGAATGGGGGGCCGATGGCTACACCTTC.

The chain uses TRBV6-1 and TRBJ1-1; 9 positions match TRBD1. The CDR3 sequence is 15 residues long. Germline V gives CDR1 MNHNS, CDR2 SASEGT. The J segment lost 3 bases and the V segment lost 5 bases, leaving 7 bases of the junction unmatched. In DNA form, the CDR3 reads TGTGCCAGCAGTCCTACAGGGGGCAGGGACACTGAAGCTTTCTTT. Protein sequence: CASSPTGGRDTEAFF.

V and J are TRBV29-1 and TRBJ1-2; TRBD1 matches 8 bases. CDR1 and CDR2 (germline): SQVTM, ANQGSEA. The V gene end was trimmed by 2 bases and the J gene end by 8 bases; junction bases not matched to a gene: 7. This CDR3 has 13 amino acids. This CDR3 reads CSVERQGAEGYTF. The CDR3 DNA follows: TGCAGCGTTGAACGGCAGGGGGCGGAGGGCTACACCTTC.

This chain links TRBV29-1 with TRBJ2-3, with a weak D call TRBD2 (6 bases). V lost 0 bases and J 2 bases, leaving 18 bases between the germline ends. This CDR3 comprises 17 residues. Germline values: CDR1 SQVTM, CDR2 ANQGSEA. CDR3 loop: CSVEDGGVGGYTDTQYF. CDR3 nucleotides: TGCAGCGTTGAAGACGGAGGGGTCGGGGGATACACAGATACGCAGTATTTT.

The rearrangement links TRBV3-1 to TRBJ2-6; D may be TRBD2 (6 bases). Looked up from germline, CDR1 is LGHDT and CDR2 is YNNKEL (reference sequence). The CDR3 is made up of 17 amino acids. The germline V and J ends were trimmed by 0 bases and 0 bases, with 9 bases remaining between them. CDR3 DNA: TGTGCCAGCAGCCAAGATACTAGCTTCTCTGGGGCCAACGTCCTGACTTTC. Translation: CASSQDTSFSGANVLTF.

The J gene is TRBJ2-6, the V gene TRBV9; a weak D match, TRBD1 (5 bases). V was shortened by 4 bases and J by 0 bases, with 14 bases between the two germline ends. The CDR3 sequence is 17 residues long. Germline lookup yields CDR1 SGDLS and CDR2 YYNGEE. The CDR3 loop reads CASSPQQVFSGANVLTF. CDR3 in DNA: TGTGCCAGCAGCCCCCAACAGGTTTTCTCTGGGGCCAACGTCCTGACTTTC.

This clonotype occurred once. This CDR3 is CASRPQGLNQPQHF. CDR3 nucleotide sequence: TGTGCCAGCAGGCCCCAGGGTCTCAATCAGCCCCAGCATTTT. The chain combines TRBV2 with TRBJ1-5, with a possible D match to TRBD1 (5 bases). Germline V gives CDR1 SNHLY, CDR2 FYNNEI. V lost 6 bases and J lost 3, with 12 bases in between. This CDR3 spans 14 amino acids. The full variable domain, completed using reference TRBV2 and TRBJ1-5, is EPEVTQTPSHQVTQMGQEVILRCVPISNHLYFYWYRQILGQKVEFLVSFYNNEISEKSEIFDDQFSVERPDGSNFTLKIRSTKLEDSAMYFCASRPQGLNQPQHFGDGTRLSIL.

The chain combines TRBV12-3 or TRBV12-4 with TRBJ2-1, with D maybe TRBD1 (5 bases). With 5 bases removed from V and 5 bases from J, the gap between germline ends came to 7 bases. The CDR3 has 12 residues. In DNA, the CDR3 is TGTGCCAGCAGTGGACAAAACAATGAGCAGTTCTTC. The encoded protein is CASSGQNNEQFF.

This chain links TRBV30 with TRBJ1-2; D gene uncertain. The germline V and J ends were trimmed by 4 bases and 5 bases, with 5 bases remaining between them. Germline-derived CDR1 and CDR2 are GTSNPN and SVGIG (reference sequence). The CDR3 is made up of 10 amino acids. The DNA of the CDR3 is TGTGCCTGGAACAGTTATGGCTACACCTTC. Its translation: CAWNSYGYTF.

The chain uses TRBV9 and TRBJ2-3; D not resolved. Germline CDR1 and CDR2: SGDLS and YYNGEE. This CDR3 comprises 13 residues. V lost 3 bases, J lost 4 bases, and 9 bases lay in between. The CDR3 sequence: CASSAEPPDTQYF. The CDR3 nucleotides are TGTGCCAGCAGCGCCGAACCACCAGATACGCAGTATTTT.